The 2 T cell receptor beta chains presented below share a single source sample, sequenced in a study of human T cells and chemical hapten exposure. Time point: pre-sensitization, week 0. The treatment: therapeutic diphenylcyclopropenone sensitization with weekly scalp DPC. TCRdb called the RACE reads again in MiXCR, with one record for every CDR3 protein. The sample lists around 120,000 distinct CDR3 sequences; about 14% were seen once. This specimen consisted of whole blood, obtained in connection with sensitization to the hapten diphenylcyclopropenone (DPC). Every receptor here comes from a woman younger than 35 with alopecia areata. Some clones in this sample may be carry-over from other donors' samples.

The CDR3 region is CSGGDTEAFF. CDR3 DNA sequence: TGCAGCGGGGGGGACACTGAAGCTTTCTTT. This chain uses TRBV29-1 with TRBJ1-1; D is possibly TRBD1 (5 bases). CDR1 is SQVTM and CDR2 is ANQGSEA in the germline V gene. The ends were cut back, 7 bases at V and 3 bases at J, with 6 bases in the middle. The CDR3 is 10 amino acids.

This clonotype has just a few counts. The rearrangement links TRBV9 to TRBJ2-3; the match to TRBD1 covers 8 bases. V lost 4 bases to trimming and J lost 3 bases; unmatched junction nucleotides: 4. The CDR3 runs to 14 residues. Germline CDR1 is SGDLS and CDR2 is YYNGEE. CDR3 amino acids: CASSRQGQTDTQYF. The CDR3 DNA reads TGTGCCAGCAGCCGACAGGGGCAGACAGATACGCAGTATTTT.